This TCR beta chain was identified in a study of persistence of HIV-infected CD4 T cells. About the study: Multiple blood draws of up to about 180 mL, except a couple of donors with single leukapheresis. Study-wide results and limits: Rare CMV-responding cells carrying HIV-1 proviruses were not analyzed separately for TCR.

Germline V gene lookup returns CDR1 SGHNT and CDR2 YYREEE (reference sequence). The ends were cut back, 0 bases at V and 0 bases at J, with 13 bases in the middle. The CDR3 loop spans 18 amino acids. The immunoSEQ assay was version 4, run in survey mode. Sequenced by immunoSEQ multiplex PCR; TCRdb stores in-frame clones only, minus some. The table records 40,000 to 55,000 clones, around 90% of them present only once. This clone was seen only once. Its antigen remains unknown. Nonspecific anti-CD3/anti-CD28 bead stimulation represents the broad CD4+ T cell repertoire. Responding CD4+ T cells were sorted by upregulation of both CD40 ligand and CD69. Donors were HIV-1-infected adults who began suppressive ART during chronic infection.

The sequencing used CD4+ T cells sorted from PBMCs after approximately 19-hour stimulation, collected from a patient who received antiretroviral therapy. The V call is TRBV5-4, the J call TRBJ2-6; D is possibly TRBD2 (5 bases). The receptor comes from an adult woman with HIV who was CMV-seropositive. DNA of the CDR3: TGTGCCAGCAGCTTGGCGGGGAGAGCCCTCTCTGGGGCCAACGTCCTGACTTTC. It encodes CASSLAGRALSGANVLTF.